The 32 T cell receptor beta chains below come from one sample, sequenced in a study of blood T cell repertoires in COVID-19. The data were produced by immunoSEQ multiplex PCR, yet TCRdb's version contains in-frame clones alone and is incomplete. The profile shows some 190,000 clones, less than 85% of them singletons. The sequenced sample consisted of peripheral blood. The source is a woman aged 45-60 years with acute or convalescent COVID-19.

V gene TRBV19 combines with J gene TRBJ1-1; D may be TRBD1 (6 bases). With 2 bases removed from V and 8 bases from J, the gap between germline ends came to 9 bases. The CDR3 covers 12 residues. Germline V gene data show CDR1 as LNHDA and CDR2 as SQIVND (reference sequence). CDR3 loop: CASSISGGEAFF. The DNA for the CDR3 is TGTGCCAGTAGTATATCGGGGGGCGAAGCTTTCTTT.

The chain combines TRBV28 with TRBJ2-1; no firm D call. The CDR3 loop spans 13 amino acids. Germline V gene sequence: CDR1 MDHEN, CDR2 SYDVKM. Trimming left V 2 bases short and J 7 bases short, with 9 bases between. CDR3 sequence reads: CASSLGLQNEQFF. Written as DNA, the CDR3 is TGTGCCAGCAGTTTAGGGCTCCAGAATGAGCAGTTCTTC. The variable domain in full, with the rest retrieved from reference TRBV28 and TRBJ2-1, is DVKVTQSSRYLVKRTGEKVFLECVQDMDHENMFWYRQDPGLGLRLIYFSYDVKMKEKGDIPEGYSVSREKKERFSLILESASTNQTSMYLCASSLGLQNEQFFGPGTRLTVL.

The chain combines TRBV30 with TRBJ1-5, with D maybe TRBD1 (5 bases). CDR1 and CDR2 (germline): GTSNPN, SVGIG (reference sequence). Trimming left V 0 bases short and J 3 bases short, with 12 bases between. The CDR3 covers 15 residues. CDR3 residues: CAWSVSGGLNQPQHF. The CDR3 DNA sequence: TGTGCCTGGAGTGTCAGCGGGGGACTCAATCAGCCCCAGCATTTT. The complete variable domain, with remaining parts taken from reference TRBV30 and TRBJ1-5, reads SQTIHQWPATLVQPVGSPLSLECTVEGTSNPNLYWYRQAAGRGLQLLFYSVGIGQISSEVPQNLSASRPQDRQFILSSKKLLLSDSGFYLCAWSVSGGLNQPQHFGDGTRLSIL.

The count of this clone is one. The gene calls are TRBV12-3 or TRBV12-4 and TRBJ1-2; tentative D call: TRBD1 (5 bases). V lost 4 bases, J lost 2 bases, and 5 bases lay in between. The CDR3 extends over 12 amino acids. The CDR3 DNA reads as TGTGCCAGCAGTTCAGGGAACTATGGCTACACCTTC. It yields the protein CASSSGNYGYTF.

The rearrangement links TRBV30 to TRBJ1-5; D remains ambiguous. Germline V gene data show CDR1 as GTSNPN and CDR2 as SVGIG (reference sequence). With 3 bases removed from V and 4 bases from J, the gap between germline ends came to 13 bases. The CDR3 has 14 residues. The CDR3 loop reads CAWSTGVSNQPQHF. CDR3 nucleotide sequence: TGTGCCTGGAGCACGGGAGTTTCAAATCAGCCCCAGCATTTT. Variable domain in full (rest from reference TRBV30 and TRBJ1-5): SQTIHQWPATLVQPVGSPLSLECTVEGTSNPNLYWYRQAAGRGLQLLFYSVGIGQISSEVPQNLSASRPQDRQFILSSKKLLLSDSGFYLCAWSTGVSNQPQHFGDGTRLSIL.

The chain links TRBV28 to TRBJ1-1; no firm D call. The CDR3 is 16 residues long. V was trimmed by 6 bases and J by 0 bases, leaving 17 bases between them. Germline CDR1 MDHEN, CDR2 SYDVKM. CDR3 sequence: CASRDPPTHLNTEAFF. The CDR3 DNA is TGTGCCAGCAGAGATCCGCCCACACATCTGAACACTGAAGCTTTCTTT.

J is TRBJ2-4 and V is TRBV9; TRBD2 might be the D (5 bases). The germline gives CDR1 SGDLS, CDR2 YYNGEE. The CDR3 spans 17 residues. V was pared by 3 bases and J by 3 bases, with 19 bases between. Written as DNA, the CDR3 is TGTGCCAGCAGCGCTACTGAAGACGGACTCGGCAAAAACATTCAGTACTTC. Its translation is CASSATEDGLGKNIQYF.

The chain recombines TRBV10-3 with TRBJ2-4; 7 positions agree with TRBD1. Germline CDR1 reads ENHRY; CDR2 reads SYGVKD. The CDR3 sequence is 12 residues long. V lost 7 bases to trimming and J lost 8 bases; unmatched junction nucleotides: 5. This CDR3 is CAITPGGDIQYF. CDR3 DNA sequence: TGTGCCATCACGCCAGGGGGAGACATTCAGTACTTC.

Here the CDR3 DNA reads TGTGCCATCAGTGAGTGGACTAGCGGGAGTATAAATGAGCAGTTCTTC. This gives the protein CAISEWTSGSINEQFF. This sequence joins TRBV10-3 and TRBJ2-1; 13 bases match TRBD2. Germline CDR1 ENHRY, CDR2 SYGVKD. This CDR3 spans 16 amino acids. The V gene end was trimmed by 1 base and the J gene end by 7 bases; junction bases not matched to a gene: 4.

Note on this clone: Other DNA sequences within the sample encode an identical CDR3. The CDR3 region is CASSVDSSNQPQHF. The CDR3 nucleotides are TGTGCCAGCAGCGTGGACAGTTCGAATCAGCCCCAGCATTTT. The genes are TRBV9 and TRBJ1-5; tentative D call: TRBD1 (6 bases). Trimming took off 2 bases at V and 4 bases at J, with 10 bases between the two ends. CDR3 length: 14 amino acids. Germline CDR1 SGDLS, CDR2 YYNGEE.

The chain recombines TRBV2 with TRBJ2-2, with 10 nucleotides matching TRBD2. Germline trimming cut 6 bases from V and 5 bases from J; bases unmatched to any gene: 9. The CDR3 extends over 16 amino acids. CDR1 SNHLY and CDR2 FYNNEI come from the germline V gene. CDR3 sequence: CASRKGLAGVTGELFF. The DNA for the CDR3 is TGTGCCAGCAGGAAGGGGCTAGCGGGAGTGACCGGGGAGCTGTTTTTT.

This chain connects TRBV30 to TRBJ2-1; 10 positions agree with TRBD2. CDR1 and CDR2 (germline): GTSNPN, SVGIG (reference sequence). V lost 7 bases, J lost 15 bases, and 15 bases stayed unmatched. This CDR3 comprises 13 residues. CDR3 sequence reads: CAFLRLAGARTFF. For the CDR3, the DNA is TGTGCCTTCCTTCGCCTAGCGGGAGCACGTACGTTCTTC.

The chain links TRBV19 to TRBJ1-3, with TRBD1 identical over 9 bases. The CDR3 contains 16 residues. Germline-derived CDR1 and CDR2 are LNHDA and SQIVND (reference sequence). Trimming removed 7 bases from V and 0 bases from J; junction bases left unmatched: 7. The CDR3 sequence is CASTETGGSSGNTIYF. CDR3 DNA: TGTGCCAGTACCGAAACAGGGGGCAGCTCTGGAAACACCATATATTTT.

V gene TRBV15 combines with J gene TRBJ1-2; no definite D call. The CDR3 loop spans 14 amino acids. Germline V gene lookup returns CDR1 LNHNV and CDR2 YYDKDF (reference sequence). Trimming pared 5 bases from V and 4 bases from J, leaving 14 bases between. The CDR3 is CATSQSHPGYGYTF. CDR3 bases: TGTGCCACCAGCCAGTCGCACCCGGGCTATGGCTACACCTTC. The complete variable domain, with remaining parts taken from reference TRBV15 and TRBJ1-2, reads DAMVIQNPRYQVTQFGKPVTLSCSQTLNHNVMYWYQQKSSQAPKLLFHYYDKDFNNEADTPDNFQSRRPNTSFCFLDIRSPGLGDTAMYLCATSQSHPGYGYTFGSGTRLTVV.

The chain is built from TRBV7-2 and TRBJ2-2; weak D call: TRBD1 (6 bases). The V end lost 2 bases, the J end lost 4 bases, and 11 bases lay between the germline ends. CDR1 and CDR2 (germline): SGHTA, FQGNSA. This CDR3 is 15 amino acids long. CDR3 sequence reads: CASSLQGLSTGELFF. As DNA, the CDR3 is TGTGCCAGCAGCTTACAGGGGCTGAGCACCGGGGAGCTGTTTTTT.

The chain's CDR3 is CASSPGTGNYNEQFF. DNA for the CDR3: TGTGCCAGCAGCCCTGGGACAGGAAATTACAATGAGCAGTTCTTC. The chain recombines TRBV11-3 with TRBJ2-1, with 8 positions matching TRBD1. CDR1 and CDR2 (germline): SGHNT, YENEEA. The CDR3 has 15 residues. Trimming cost V 5 bases and J 4 bases; bases outside gene matches: 7.

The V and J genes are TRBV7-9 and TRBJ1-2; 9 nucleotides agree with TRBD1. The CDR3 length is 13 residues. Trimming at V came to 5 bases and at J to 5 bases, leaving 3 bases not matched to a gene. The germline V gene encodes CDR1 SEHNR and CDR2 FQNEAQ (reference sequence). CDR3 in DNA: TGTGCCAGCAGCCCCGGGACAGGGTATGGCTACACCTTC. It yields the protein CASSPGTGYGYTF.

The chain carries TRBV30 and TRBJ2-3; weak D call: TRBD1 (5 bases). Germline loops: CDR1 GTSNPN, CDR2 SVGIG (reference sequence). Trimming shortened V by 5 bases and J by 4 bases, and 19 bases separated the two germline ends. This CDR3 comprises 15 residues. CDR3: CAWDLRQGRADTQYF. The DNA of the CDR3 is TGTGCCTGGGATTTACGTCAGGGTCGGGCAGATACGCAGTATTTT.

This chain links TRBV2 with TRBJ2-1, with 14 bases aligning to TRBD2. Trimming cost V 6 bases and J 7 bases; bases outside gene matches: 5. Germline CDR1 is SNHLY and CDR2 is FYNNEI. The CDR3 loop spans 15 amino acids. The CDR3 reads CASSRTSGRRNEQFF. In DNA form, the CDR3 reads TGTGCCAGCAGCCGGACTAGCGGGAGGAGGAATGAGCAGTTCTTC.

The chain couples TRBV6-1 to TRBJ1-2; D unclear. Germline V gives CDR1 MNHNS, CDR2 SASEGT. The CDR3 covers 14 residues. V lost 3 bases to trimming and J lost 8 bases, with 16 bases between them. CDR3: CASSDPPQSGGYTF. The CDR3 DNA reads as TGTGCCAGCAGTGATCCACCTCAGTCCGGGGGCTACACCTTC.

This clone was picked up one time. In DNA, the CDR3 is TGTGCCAGCAGTGACAGGGTGAGCACTGAAGCTTTCTTT. Translating gives CASSDRVSTEAFF. V gene TRBV6-6 combines with J gene TRBJ1-1, with 7 bases identical to TRBD1. CDR3 length equals 13 residues. Per the germline V gene, CDR1 is MNHNY and CDR2 is SVGAGI (reference sequence). V lost 5 bases and J lost 4; bases outside the gene matches: 4.

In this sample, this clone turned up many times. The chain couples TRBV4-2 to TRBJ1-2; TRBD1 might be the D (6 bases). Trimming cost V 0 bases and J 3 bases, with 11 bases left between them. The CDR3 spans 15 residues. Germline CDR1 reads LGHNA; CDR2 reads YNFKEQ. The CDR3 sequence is CASSQDLGGYYGYTF. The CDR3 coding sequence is TGTGCCAGCAGCCAAGATCTAGGGGGTTACTATGGCTACACCTTC.

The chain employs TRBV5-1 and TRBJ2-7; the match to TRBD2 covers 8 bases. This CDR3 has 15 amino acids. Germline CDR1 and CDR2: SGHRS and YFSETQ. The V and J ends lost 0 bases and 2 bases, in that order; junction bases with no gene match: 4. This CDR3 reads CASSLERGITYEQYF. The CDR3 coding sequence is TGCGCCAGCAGCTTGGAGCGGGGGATCACCTACGAGCAGTACTTC.

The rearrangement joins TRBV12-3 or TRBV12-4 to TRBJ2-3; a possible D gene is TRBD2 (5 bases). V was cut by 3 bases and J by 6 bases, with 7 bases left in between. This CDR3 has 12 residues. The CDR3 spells CASSFTGDTQYF. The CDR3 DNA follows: TGTGCCAGCAGTTTCACGGGGGATACGCAGTATTTT.

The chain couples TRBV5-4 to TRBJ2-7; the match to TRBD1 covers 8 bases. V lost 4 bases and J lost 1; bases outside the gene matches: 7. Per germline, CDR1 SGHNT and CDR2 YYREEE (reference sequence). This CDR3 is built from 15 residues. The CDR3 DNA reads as TGTGCCAGCAGCCCAACCGGGACAGGATCCTACGAGCAGTACTTC. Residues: CASSPTGTGSYEQYF.

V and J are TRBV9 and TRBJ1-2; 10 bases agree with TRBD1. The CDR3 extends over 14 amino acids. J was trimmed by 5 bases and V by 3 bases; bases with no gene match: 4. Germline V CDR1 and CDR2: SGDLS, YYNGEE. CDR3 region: CASSGRDRGYGYTF. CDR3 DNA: TGTGCCAGCAGCGGAAGGGACAGGGGTTATGGCTACACCTTC.

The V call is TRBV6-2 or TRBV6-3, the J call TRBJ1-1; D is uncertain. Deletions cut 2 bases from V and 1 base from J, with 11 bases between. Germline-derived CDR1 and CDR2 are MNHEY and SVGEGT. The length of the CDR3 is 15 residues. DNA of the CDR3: TGTGCCAGCAGTTACCGTGGGCAGAAGAACACTGAAGCTTTCTTT. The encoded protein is CASSYRGQKNTEAFF.

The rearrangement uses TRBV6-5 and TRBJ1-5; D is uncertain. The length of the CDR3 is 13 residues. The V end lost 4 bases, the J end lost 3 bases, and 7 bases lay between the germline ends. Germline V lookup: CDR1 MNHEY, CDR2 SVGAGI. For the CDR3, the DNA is TGTGCCAGCAGTTCTTCCCCCAATCAGCCCCAGCATTTT. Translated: CASSSSPNQPQHF.

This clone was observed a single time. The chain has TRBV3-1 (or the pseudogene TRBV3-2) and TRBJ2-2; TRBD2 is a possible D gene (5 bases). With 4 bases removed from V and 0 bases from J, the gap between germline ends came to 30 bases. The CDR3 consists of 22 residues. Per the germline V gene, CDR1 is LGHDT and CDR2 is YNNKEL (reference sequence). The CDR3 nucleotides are TGTGCCAGCAGCCTACAGAGAGGAGATGCCCAGCGGAACCTCGCGAACACCGGGGAGCTGTTTTTT. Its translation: CASSLQRGDAQRNLANTGELFF.

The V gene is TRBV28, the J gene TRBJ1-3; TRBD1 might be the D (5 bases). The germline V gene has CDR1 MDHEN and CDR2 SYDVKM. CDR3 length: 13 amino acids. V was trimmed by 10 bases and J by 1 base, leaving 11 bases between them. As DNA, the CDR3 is TGTGCCACCTCGGAGGGGTCTGGAAACACCATATATTTT. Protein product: CATSEGSGNTIYF.

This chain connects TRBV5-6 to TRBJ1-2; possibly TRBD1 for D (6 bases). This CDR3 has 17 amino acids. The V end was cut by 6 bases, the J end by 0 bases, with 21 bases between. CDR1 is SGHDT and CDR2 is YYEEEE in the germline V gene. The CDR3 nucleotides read TGTGCCAGCACCATAACGGGGGGCAGGGGAGCTAACTATGGCTACACCTTC. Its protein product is CASTITGGRGANYGYTF.

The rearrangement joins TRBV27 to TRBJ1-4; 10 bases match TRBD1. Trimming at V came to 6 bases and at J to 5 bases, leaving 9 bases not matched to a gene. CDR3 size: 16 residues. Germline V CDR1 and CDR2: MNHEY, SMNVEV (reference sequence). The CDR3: CASRTGGNGKNEKLFF. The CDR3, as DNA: TGTGCCAGCAGGACAGGGGGCAATGGAAAAAATGAAAAACTGTTTTTT.